The T cell receptor (beta chain) under discussion was sequenced for a study of OX40 agonist ivuxolimab in advanced cancers. General study results and limits: At 0.1 to 3.0 mg/kg, CD4+ and CD8+ blood T cells expanded clonally by week 6.

Peripheral blood came from all dose cohorts at three timepoints. The germline V gene has CDR1 SNHLY and CDR2 FYNNEI. This CDR3 region has 15 residues. V dropped 6 bases and J dropped 6; count of bases not matched to a gene: 10. Points on this clone: Antigen unknown.

The repertoire was sequenced with immunoSEQ multiplex PCR; TCRdb's copy has only in-frame clones and lacks some. The repertoire has roughly 70,000 clones, 85% of them found once; the top ten carry 3.5% to 4.5%. Here the sequenced sample was CD4+ or CD8+ T cells sorted from blood, taken in a trial of the OX40 agonist ivuxolimab. This receptor was obtained from an adult with an advanced solid tumor such as melanoma, head and neck, liver or kidney cancer. The chain combines TRBV2 with TRBJ2-5; 10 bases align to TRBD1. CDR3 bases: TGTGCCAGCAGCCTAAGGGGACAGGGGATACAGACCCAGTACTTC. This translates into CASSLRGQGIQTQYF.